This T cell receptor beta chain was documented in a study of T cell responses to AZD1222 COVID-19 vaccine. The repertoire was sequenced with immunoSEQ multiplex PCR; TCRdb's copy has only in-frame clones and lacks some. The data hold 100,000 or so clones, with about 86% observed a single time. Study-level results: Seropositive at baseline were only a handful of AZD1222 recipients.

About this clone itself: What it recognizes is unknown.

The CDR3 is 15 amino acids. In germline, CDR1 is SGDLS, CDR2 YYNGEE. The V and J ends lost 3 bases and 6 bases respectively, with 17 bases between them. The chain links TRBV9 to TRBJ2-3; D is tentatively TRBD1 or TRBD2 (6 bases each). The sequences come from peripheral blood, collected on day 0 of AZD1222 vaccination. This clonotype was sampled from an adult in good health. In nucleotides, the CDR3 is TGTGCCAGCAGCGAGACGGGGGCCCCCTGGGATACGCAGTATTTT. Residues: CASSETGAPWDTQYF. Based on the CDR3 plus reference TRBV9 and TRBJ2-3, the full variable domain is DSGVTQTPKHLITATGQRVTLRCSPRSGDLSVYWYQQSLDQGLQFLIQYYNGEERAKGNILERFSAQQFPDLHSELNLSSLELGDSALYFCASSETGAPWDTQYFGPGTRLTVL.